The 13 T cell receptor beta chains below were found in one sample sequenced in a study of technical replicates of blood from a few donors (dated by TCRdb to the late 2010s). Library preparation used the immunoSEQ multiplex PCR assay. TCRdb's version of the immuneACCESS table is confined to in-frame rearrangements and falls short of the full clone set. An unresolved V gene accounts for under half of the shortfall where checked; the remainder is of unknown origin. A total of tens of thousands of clones appear in this sample, approximately 93% of them only once. Of the sample, 0.24% is held by the ten largest clones. The sequenced material came from T cells isolated from PBMCs. Receptors originate from a human donor in good health.

The rearrangement uses TRBV28 and TRBJ2-1; 7 positions agree with TRBD2. The CDR3 consists of 18 residues. V shed 3 bases, J shed 5 bases, and the junction held 16 bases outside the gene matches. In germline, CDR1 is MDHEN, CDR2 SYDVKM. The CDR3 nucleotides read TGTGCCAGCAGTTTGAAGATATACGGCGGGAGTTTGAACAATGAGCAGTTCTTC. Its protein is CASSLKIYGGSLNNEQFF.

The chain has TRBV28 and TRBJ2-5, with TRBD2 matching 11 bases. CDR3 length: 17 amino acids. J lost 4 bases, V lost 4 bases, and 11 bases had no gene match. Germline V lookup: CDR1 MDHEN, CDR2 SYDVKM. The CDR3 DNA is TGTGCCAGCAGTTCGGGGACTAGCGGATTTAAAGGAGAGACCCAGTACTTC. It specifies CASSSGTSGFKGETQYF.

This chain links TRBV15 with TRBJ2-3; the match to TRBD1 covers 7 bases. The CDR3 is 17 amino acids. Germline V gene lookup returns CDR1 LNHNV and CDR2 YYDKDF (reference sequence). Trimming removed 0 bases from V and 2 bases from J; junction bases left unmatched: 8. The CDR3 loop is CATSRDWAGTVTDTQYF. As DNA, the CDR3 is TGTGCCACCAGCAGAGATTGGGCCGGGACAGTCACAGATACGCAGTATTTT.

This clone was observed once. The rearrangement links TRBV19 to TRBJ2-7, with 8 nucleotides matching TRBD1. J was trimmed by 2 bases and V by 7 bases; bases with no gene match: 7. Germline CDR1 LNHDA, CDR2 SQIVND (reference sequence). CDR3 length equals 14 residues. The CDR3 protein is CASNIGQGTYEQYF. CDR3 nucleotides: TGTGCCAGTAACATCGGACAGGGAACCTACGAGCAGTACTTC.

A single count supports this clone. This chain connects TRBV10-2 to TRBJ2-2; TRBD2 might be the D (6 bases). V was shortened by 10 bases and J by 0 bases, with 24 bases between the two germline ends. The germline V gene encodes CDR1 WSHSY and CDR2 SAAADI. The CDR3 consists of 18 residues. DNA for the CDR3: TGCGCCACCAAACGGCGGGATTCGGTGCCTACGAACACCGGGGAGCTGTTTTTT. This translates into CATKRRDSVPTNTGELFF.

This chain joins TRBV5-1 and TRBJ2-1; a possible D gene is TRBD1 (5 bases). Trimming stripped 3 bases from V and 10 bases from J, with 8 bases between. Germline assignment: CDR1 SGHRS and CDR2 YFSETQ. This CDR3 comprises 11 residues. In nucleotides, the CDR3 is TGCGCCAGCAGCTCGACAGTCGAGCAGTTCTTC. As protein: CASSSTVEQFF.

This clone was seen more than once but under ten times. The rearrangement joins TRBV4-2 to TRBJ1-3, with 7 bases identical to TRBD1. The J segment lost 3 bases and the V segment lost 6 bases, leaving 11 bases of the junction unmatched. The CDR3 is 16 residues long. Per the germline V gene, CDR1 is LGHNA and CDR2 is YNFKEQ. DNA of the CDR3: TGTGCCAGCAGACCCAAGGACAGGCCCGATGGAAACACCATATATTTT. Its protein is CASRPKDRPDGNTIYF.

V is TRBV5-6 and J is TRBJ2-2; D uncertain. There are 17 residues in the CDR3. The germline gives CDR1 SGHDT, CDR2 YYEEEE. V gave up 2 bases and J gave up 3 bases, with 17 bases separating them. The CDR3 DNA is TGTGCCAGCAGCTTAAGGAGCTACTTTGAAGACACCGGGGAGCTGTTTTTT. It yields the protein CASSLRSYFEDTGELFF.

This clone was recorded once. This chain joins TRBV18 and TRBJ1-1; D is undetermined. The CDR3 spans 13 residues. Germline CDR1 reads KGHSH; CDR2 reads LQKENI. Trimming left V 3 bases short and J 5 bases short, with 10 bases between. The CDR3 is CASSPAELTEAFF. CDR3 nucleotide sequence: TGTGCCAGCTCACCTGCAGAATTGACTGAAGCTTTCTTT.

The V gene is TRBV6-1, the J gene TRBJ2-5; TRBD2 aligns across 11 bases. V lost 1 base, J lost 3 bases, and 7 bases stayed unmatched. The germline V gene has CDR1 MNHNS and CDR2 SASEGT. This CDR3 spans 17 amino acids. The CDR3 DNA sequence: TGTGCCAGCAGTGAAGATTGGGCACTAGCGGGGGAAGAGACCCAGTACTTC. Translation gives CASSEDWALAGEETQYF.

This chain links TRBV27 with TRBJ1-2; TRBD1 is a possible D gene (5 bases). CDR3 size: 13 residues. V was clipped by 5 bases and J by 8 bases, with 15 bases between them. From germline, CDR1 is MNHEY and CDR2 SMNVEV (reference sequence). The CDR3 reads CASSISGSVGYTF. The DNA of the CDR3 is TGTGCCAGCAGTATCTCAGGGTCGGTCGGCTACACCTTC.

V gene TRBV5-4 combines with J gene TRBJ2-3, with 10 bases aligning to TRBD2. CDR1 and CDR2 from the germline V gene are SGHNT and YYREEE (reference sequence). There are 17 residues in the CDR3. Trimming removed 2 bases from V and 1 base from J; junction bases left unmatched: 7. The CDR3 sequence: CASSLRQAGGGTDTQYF. CDR3 coding DNA: TGTGCCAGCAGCTTACGCCAAGCGGGAGGGGGCACAGATACGCAGTATTTT.

The chain links TRBV11-3 to TRBJ2-7, with D unclear. The CDR3 covers 13 residues. V was cut by 1 base and J by 2 bases, with 6 bases left in between. Germline V lookup: CDR1 SGHNT, CDR2 YENEEA. The DNA for the CDR3 is TGTGCCAGCAGCTTAGGGCCAGCCTACGAGCAGTACTTC. It translates to CASSLGPAYEQYF.